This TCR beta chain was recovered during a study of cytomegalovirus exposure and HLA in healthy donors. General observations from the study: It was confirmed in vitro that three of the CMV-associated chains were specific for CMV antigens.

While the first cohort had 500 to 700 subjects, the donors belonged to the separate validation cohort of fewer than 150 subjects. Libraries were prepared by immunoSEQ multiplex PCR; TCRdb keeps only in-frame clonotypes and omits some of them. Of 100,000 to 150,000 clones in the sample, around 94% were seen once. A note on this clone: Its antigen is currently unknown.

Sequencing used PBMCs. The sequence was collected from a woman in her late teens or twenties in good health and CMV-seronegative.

For the CDR3, the DNA is TGTGCCGGAAGCAGGGGACGGAACACTGAAGCTTTCTTT. This gives the protein CAGSRGRNTEAFF. The chain combines TRBV7-9 with TRBJ1-1; D might be TRBD1 (6 bases). Germline V gene sequence: CDR1 SEHNR, CDR2 FQNEAQ (reference sequence). V lost 11 bases to trimming and J lost 1 base, with 14 bases between them. The CDR3 extends over 13 amino acids.